The 20 T cell receptor beta chains below come from one sample, sequenced in a study of blood T cell repertoires in COVID-19. Sequenced by immunoSEQ multiplex PCR; TCRdb stores in-frame clones only, minus some. Among about 370,000 clones listed, 89% were seen once. Material for sequencing was peripheral blood. The origin of the receptors is a young woman with COVID-19, enrolled during active disease.

The chain couples TRBV4-1 to TRBJ1-1; TRBD1 matches 7 bases. The CDR3 is made up of 15 amino acids. The V and J ends lost 1 base and 6 bases, in that order; junction bases with no gene match: 8. Germline V lookup: CDR1 MGHRA, CDR2 YSYEKL. CDR3 sequence (DNA): TGCGCCAGCAGCCAAGGTCCGACAGGGAGGTCTGAAGCTTTCTTT. Protein: CASSQGPTGRSEAFF.

The gene calls are TRBV10-3 and TRBJ1-2, with D possibly matching TRBD1 (6 bases). Germline V lookup: CDR1 ENHRY, CDR2 SYGVKD. V lost 0 bases to trimming and J lost 0 bases, with 11 bases between them. The CDR3 extends over 16 amino acids. CDR3 DNA sequence: TGTGCCATCAGTGAGTCGGGACAACCGACTAACTATGGCTACACCTTC. Residues: CAISESGQPTNYGYTF.

The chain links TRBV27 to TRBJ2-3, with D perhaps TRBD2 (5 bases). The CDR3 contains 14 residues. Germline loops: CDR1 MNHEY, CDR2 SMNVEV (reference sequence). The CDR3 spells CAPARGNRTDTQYF. CDR3 in DNA: TGTGCTCCGGCCCGAGGGAACCGCACAGATACGCAGTATTTT.

The count of this clone is one. The chain couples TRBV27 to TRBJ1-6, with 9 bases aligning to TRBD1. The CDR3 length is 15 residues. Germline V gene lookup returns CDR1 MNHEY and CDR2 SMNVEV (reference sequence). Trimming took 1 base from V and 10 from J; bases not matched to a gene: 5. The CDR3, as DNA: TGTGCCAGCAGTTTATTTGGGACAGGGAACTCACCCCTCCACTTT. Protein sequence: CASSLFGTGNSPLHF.

The chain joins TRBV5-6 to TRBJ2-1, with TRBD2 matching 13 bases. Trimming at V came to 4 bases and at J to 3 bases, leaving 7 bases not matched to a gene. Germline CDR1 and CDR2: SGHDT and YYEEEE. The CDR3 is made up of 17 amino acids. This CDR3 is CASSLGTSGRVYNEQFF. The CDR3 nucleotides read TGTGCCAGCAGCCTTGGCACTAGCGGGAGGGTCTACAATGAGCAGTTCTTC.

In DNA, the CDR3 is TGTGCCAGCAGCTTAGCTGTTGGGGGGACCACCAATAACTATGGCTACACCTTC. Translating gives CASSLAVGGTTNNYGYTF. The chain employs TRBV7-6 and TRBJ1-2; tentatively, D is TRBD1 (5 bases). The germline V gene has CDR1 SGHVS and CDR2 FNYEAQ. V was cut by 0 bases and J by 1 base, with 18 bases left in between. This CDR3 has 18 residues.

The CDR3 protein is CSASSKNRGYNSPLHF. DNA for the CDR3: TGCAGTGCTAGTTCGAAGAACAGGGGCTATAATTCACCCCTCCACTTT. V and J are TRBV20-1 and TRBJ1-6; 7 bases agree with TRBD1. The length of the CDR3 is 16 residues. The ends lost 3 bases at V and 3 bases at J; junction bases unmatched: 8. Germline V gene data show CDR1 as DFQATT and CDR2 as SNEGSKA (reference sequence).

The V gene is TRBV9, the J gene TRBJ1-6; D remains ambiguous. This CDR3 has 15 residues. Germline V gene lookup returns CDR1 SGDLS and CDR2 YYNGEE. V gave up 0 bases and J gave up 7 bases, with 11 bases separating them. CDR3 loop: CASSVEAVWNSPLHF. In nucleotides, the CDR3 is TGTGCCAGCAGCGTAGAGGCGGTCTGGAATTCACCCCTCCACTTT.

The chain joins TRBV4-3 to TRBJ2-2; 10 bases are a match to TRBD2. CDR3 length: 21 amino acids. V was clipped by 4 bases and J by 0 bases; unmatched bases: 17. Germline V CDR1 and CDR2: LGHNA, YSLEER. The CDR3 bases are TGCGCCAGCAGCCCCTCTCCCAGGCAGGGGCTAGCGGGAGCGAACACCGGGGAGCTGTTTTTT. It specifies CASSPSPRQGLAGANTGELFF.

The chain has TRBV4-1 and TRBJ2-3; 7 bases are a match to TRBD1. After removal of 4 bases from V and 5 bases from J, the junction contained 15 bases not matched to a gene. CDR3 length: 17 amino acids. The germline V gene encodes CDR1 MGHRA and CDR2 YSYEKL. CDR3 region: CASSPHAGTPGGDTQYF. The CDR3 DNA sequence: TGCGCCAGCAGCCCGCACGCCGGGACCCCAGGGGGAGATACGCAGTATTTT.

The rearrangement links TRBV6-5 to TRBJ1-6; TRBD1 aligns across 7 bases. Germline CDR1 and CDR2: MNHEY and SVGAGI. CDR3 size: 15 residues. Unmatched junction bases numbered 5, after V lost 0 bases and J lost 9 bases. In DNA form, the CDR3 reads TGTGCCAGCAGTTACTCAGGGGGCATCGTTTCACCCCTCCACTTT. The encoded protein is CASSYSGGIVSPLHF.

The gene calls are TRBV12-3 or TRBV12-4 and TRBJ1-2, with D uncertain. The CDR3 length is 13 residues. V was clipped by 6 bases and J by 3 bases, with 11 bases between them. The CDR3 bases are TGTGCCAGCAGCCAACGACGGGACTATGGCTACACCTTC. Protein sequence: CASSQRRDYGYTF.

The V call is TRBV7-2, the J call TRBJ1-3, with 9 bases fitting TRBD1. Germline CDR1 SGHTA, CDR2 FQGNSA. The CDR3 covers 15 residues. With V trimmed by 3 bases and J by 4 bases, 4 bases remained unmatched. The CDR3 DNA is TGTGCCAGCAGCTTCCTGGGACAGGGAGGAAACACCATATATTTT. It translates to CASSFLGQGGNTIYF. The full variable domain, completed using reference TRBV7-2 and TRBJ1-3, is GAGVSQSPSNKVTEKGKDVELRCDPISGHTALYWYRQSLGQGLEFLIYFQGNSAPDKSGLPSDRFSAERTGGSVSTLTIQRTQQEDSAVYLCASSFLGQGGNTIYFGEGSWLTVV.

V gene TRBV25-1 combines with J gene TRBJ2-7, with TRBD1 as a possible D gene (6 bases). The length of the CDR3 is 16 residues. The germline CDR1 and CDR2 sequences are MGHDK and SYGVNS. Trimming shortened V by 4 bases and J by 0 bases, and 16 bases separated the two germline ends. CDR3 amino acids: CASSAKGHLSSYEQYF. The CDR3 nucleotides are TGTGCCAGCAGTGCCAAGGGACACTTGAGCTCCTACGAGCAGTACTTC.

The rearrangement uses TRBV7-8 and TRBJ2-2; 8 bases match TRBD2. CDR3 length: 15 amino acids. Germline V gene lookup returns CDR1 SGHVS and CDR2 FQNEAQ. Trimming took 3 bases from V and 4 from J; bases not matched to a gene: 4. CDR3 region: CASSFGRVGTGELFF. The CDR3 coding sequence is TGTGCCAGCAGCTTCGGGAGGGTAGGCACCGGGGAGCTGTTTTTT.

The CDR3 coding sequence is TGCGCCATCGGACAGGGGGCTCAGCCCCAGCATTTT. It is translated as CAIGQGAQPQHF. The chain employs TRBV23-1 and TRBJ1-5; 11 bases agree with TRBD1. TRBV23-1 is identified as an open reading frame with a role that is uncertain. CDR3 size: 12 residues. V dropped 10 bases and J dropped 6; count of bases not matched to a gene: 2.

J is TRBJ1-5 and V is TRBV28; the D gene is possibly TRBD1 (5 bases). The V end was cut by 6 bases, the J end by 4 bases, with 7 bases between. The CDR3 contains 12 residues. Germline V gene sequence: CDR1 MDHEN, CDR2 SYDVKM. The CDR3 nucleotides read TGTGCCAGCAGGCAGGGAAATCAGCCCCAGCATTTT. It yields the protein CASRQGNQPQHF.

The rearrangement joins TRBV20-1 to TRBJ2-5; D not resolved. Germline CDR1 is DFQATT and CDR2 is SNEGSKA (reference sequence). V lost 6 bases and J 5 bases, leaving 4 bases between the germline ends. The CDR3 covers 9 residues. Here the CDR3 reads CSAAETQYF. The CDR3 DNA sequence: TGCAGTGCCGCGGAGACCCAGTACTTC.

This sequence joins TRBV9 and TRBJ1-2; the match to TRBD1 covers 8 bases. V shed 3 bases, J shed 10 bases, and the junction held 8 bases outside the gene matches. The V gene's germline CDR1 is SGDLS and CDR2 YYNGEE. CDR3 length: 13 residues. The CDR3 DNA is TGTGCCAGCAGCGCCGGGACAGGATCCCCCTACACCTTC. Its translation is CASSAGTGSPYTF.

The V call is TRBV13, the J call TRBJ1-6; D gene ambiguous. V was clipped by 2 bases and J by 12 bases, with 11 bases between them. The germline V gene has CDR1 PRHDT and CDR2 FYEKMQ (reference sequence). The CDR3 runs to 13 residues. This chain's CDR3 is CASSLNQVKPLHF. CDR3 coding DNA: TGTGCCAGCAGCTTAAACCAGGTTAAACCCCTCCACTTT. Combining the CDR3 with reference TRBV13 and TRBJ1-6 gives the whole variable domain AAGVIQSPRHLIKEKRETATLKCYPIPRHDTVYWYQQGPGQDPQFLISFYEKMQSDKGSIPDRFSAQQFSDYHSELNMSSLELGDSALYFCASSLNQVKPLHFGNGTRLTVT.